What follows are 13 T cell receptor beta chains derived from one specimen sequenced in a study of T-cell memory formation after mild COVID-19. TCRdb reanalysed the 5' RACE reads using MiXCR and keeps one entry per CDR3 protein. The sample includes under 600,000 distinct CDR3 sequences, less than 25% of them seen just once. Material: PBMCs or a T cell subset sorted from them (not recorded which). Receptor source: an adult woman who had mild COVID-19 (a few samples of this study predate the infection). Cell type and time point are not known.

The V gene is TRBV6-5, the J gene TRBJ2-5; tentative D call: TRBD2 (5 bases). There are 15 residues in the CDR3. Germline CDR1 is MNHEY and CDR2 is SVGAGI. The V gene lost 6 bases and the J gene lost 10 bases, with 24 bases spanning the gap. The CDR3 spells CASSLAPRAGVVQYF. CDR3 nucleotides: TGTGCCAGCAGCCTCGCCCCGAGGGCAGGTGTTGTCCAGTACTTC.

V and J are TRBV7-9 and TRBJ2-4, with D maybe TRBD2 (6 bases). V was trimmed by 1 base and J by 0 bases, leaving 13 bases between them. Germline V gene data show CDR1 as SEHNR and CDR2 as FQNEAQ (reference sequence). The CDR3 has 17 residues. The CDR3, as DNA: TGTGCCAGCAGCTTAGTCGGGGGAGGACTAGCCAAAAACATTCAGTACTTC. It is translated as CASSLVGGGLAKNIQYF.

The genes are TRBV7-3 and TRBJ1-2, with 7 nucleotides matching TRBD1. Per the germline V gene, CDR1 is SGHTA and CDR2 is FQGTGA. This CDR3 comprises 14 residues. Unmatched junction bases numbered 7, after V lost 5 bases and J lost 4 bases. In DNA form, the CDR3 reads TGTGCCAGCAGCCCTGGGGACAGCGTCTATGGCTACACCTTC. Translation gives CASSPGDSVYGYTF.

This sequence joins TRBV20-1 and TRBJ2-1, with 8 bases fitting TRBD2. Germline-derived CDR1 and CDR2 are DFQATT and SNEGSKA (reference sequence). V trimming: 5 bases; J trimming: 0 bases; junction bases outside the gene matches: 9. There are 16 residues in the CDR3. CDR3: CSAEGTRVSSYNEQFF. The CDR3 DNA reads as TGCAGTGCTGAAGGGACTAGGGTGAGCTCCTACAATGAGCAGTTCTTC.

The J gene is TRBJ1-2, the V gene TRBV11-2; the match to TRBD1 covers 8 bases. V shed 5 bases and J 4 bases; nucleotides not matched to a gene: 9. This CDR3 is 15 amino acids long. Per the germline V gene, CDR1 is SGHAT and CDR2 is FQNNGV. For the CDR3, the DNA is TGTGCCAGCAGCAATCTCCGGGACAGGCCCTATGGCTACACCTTC. This encodes CASSNLRDRPYGYTF.

This clonotype was counted between two and nine times. The rearrangement links TRBV5-4 to TRBJ2-5, with 15 bases aligning to TRBD2. Trimming at V came to 3 bases and at J to 4 bases, leaving 13 bases not matched to a gene. Germline V CDR1 and CDR2: SGHNT, YYREEE (reference sequence). The CDR3 runs to 19 residues. The CDR3 here is CASSSGQGLAGGGGETQYF. In DNA form, the CDR3 reads TGTGCCAGCAGCTCGGGCCAGGGACTAGCGGGAGGAGGAGGAGAGACCCAGTACTTC.

This clonotype was seen a handful of times. The V and J genes are TRBV12-3 or TRBV12-4 and TRBJ2-2, with a tentative D call TRBD1 (5 bases). Trimming left V 10 bases short and J 8 bases short, with 17 bases between. This CDR3 has 13 amino acids. CDR3: CATARESGGELFF. As DNA, the CDR3 is TGTGCCACCGCCCGCGAGTCAGGGGGGGAGCTGTTTTTT.

CDR3 coding DNA: TGCAGTGCTAGCCCCCGGACTAGCCAATCGGGGAATGAGCAGTTCTTC. It specifies CSASPRTSQSGNEQFF. The gene calls are TRBV20-1 and TRBJ2-1; 8 bases are shared with TRBD2. Germline V gene lookup returns CDR1 DFQATT and CDR2 SNEGSKA (reference sequence). The CDR3 consists of 16 residues. V lost 3 bases, J lost 7 bases, and 14 bases stayed unmatched.

This clonotype turned up a few times. This chain uses TRBV30 with TRBJ2-3, with TRBD1 as a possible D gene (6 bases). This CDR3 has 14 residues. V lost 6 bases, J lost 1 base, and 14 bases lay in between. Looked up from germline, CDR1 is GTSNPN and CDR2 is SVGIG (reference sequence). CDR3 bases: TGTGCCTGTAGTACAGGGTACGGCACAGATACGCAGTATTTT. Protein sequence: CACSTGYGTDTQYF. The whole variable domain, filled in from reference TRBV30 and TRBJ2-3, reads SQTIHQWPATLVQPVGSPLSLECTVEGTSNPNLYWYRQAAGRGLQLLFYSVGIGQISSEVPQNLSASRPQDRQFILSSKKLLLSDSGFYLCACSTGYGTDTQYFGPGTRLTVL.

This clonotype was recorded a few times. The genes are TRBV7-8 and TRBJ1-3; 8 bases match TRBD1. The CDR3 loop spans 16 amino acids. Per germline, CDR1 SGHVS and CDR2 FQNEAQ. V dropped 5 bases and J dropped 0; count of bases not matched to a gene: 6. The CDR3 region is CASSGQGVGSGNTIYF. The CDR3 DNA reads as TGTGCCAGCAGCGGACAGGGAGTAGGCTCTGGAAACACCATATATTTT.

The CDR3 DNA is TGTGCCAGCAGCCGAAGATTAGTGCTACGACTAGCGGCCTACGAGCAGTACTTC. It yields the protein CASSRRLVLRLAAYEQYF. This chain connects TRBV6-2 or TRBV6-3 to TRBJ2-7; 9 positions match TRBD2. Trimming at V came to 6 bases and at J to 2 bases, leaving 17 bases not matched to a gene. Germline-derived CDR1 and CDR2 are MNHEY and SVGEGT. This CDR3 is built from 18 residues.

The rearrangement joins TRBV19 to TRBJ2-1; D possibly uses TRBD1 or TRBD2 (5 bases each). In germline, CDR1 is LNHDA, CDR2 SQIVND (reference sequence). CDR3 size: 15 residues. The germline V and J ends were trimmed by 5 bases and 0 bases, with 11 bases remaining between them. The CDR3 DNA is TGTGCCAGTAGTGTCGGGGCGAGCTCCTACAATGAGCAGTTCTTC. Translating gives CASSVGASSYNEQFF.

This clonotype has more than one count but fewer than ten. The chain combines TRBV20-1 with TRBJ2-7; D is uncertain. There are 13 residues in the CDR3. From germline, CDR1 is DFQATT and CDR2 SNEGSKA (reference sequence). V lost 1 base to trimming and J lost 0 bases, with 7 bases between them. The CDR3 coding sequence is TGCAGTGCTAGAGCAGAGAGCTCCTACGAGCAGTACTTC. Translation gives CSARAESSYEQYF.